The 21 T cell receptor beta chains below come from one sample, sequenced in a study of cytomegalovirus exposure and HLA in healthy donors. It was with 60 Vbeta and 13 Jbeta primers that the PCR ran. Sequencing used immunoSEQ multiplex PCR; TCRdb keeps in-frame clones, though not all of them. Of about 110,000 clones listed, roughly 76% are singletons. The sequenced material came from PBMCs. The receptors were gathered from a man younger than 30 in good health and CMV-seronegative.

The V gene is TRBV4-3, the J gene TRBJ1-6; D is unclear. CDR1 and CDR2 from the germline V gene are LGHNA and YSLEER. V was clipped by 0 bases and J by 7 bases, with 10 bases between them. This CDR3 region has 15 residues. In nucleotides, the CDR3 is TGCGCCAGCAGCCAAGAAATAGCGCGGAATTCACCCCTCCACTTT. Translating it yields CASSQEIARNSPLHF.

This clone is a singleton in its sample. The rearrangement uses TRBV27 and TRBJ1-1, with no clear D. This CDR3 spans 16 amino acids. Deletions cut 3 bases from V and 1 base from J, with 15 bases between. The germline gives CDR1 MNHEY, CDR2 SMNVEV (reference sequence). The CDR3 DNA reads as TGTGCCAGCAGTTTGTATACTTCCGACAAGAACACTGAAGCTTTCTTT. Its protein product is CASSLYTSDKNTEAFF.

V and J are TRBV29-1 and TRBJ2-3, with D perhaps matching TRBD1 (6 bases). Germline CDR1 reads SQVTM; CDR2 reads ANQGSEA. Between the trimmed V and J ends, which lost 1 base and 4 bases, there was a span of 18 bases. CDR3 length: 16 residues. CDR3: CSVEGGTGRSADTQYF. DNA for the CDR3: TGCAGCGTTGAAGGAGGAACAGGGAGAAGTGCAGATACGCAGTATTTT.

The table lists this clone with a few counts. J is TRBJ1-1 and V is TRBV19; 10 bases agree with TRBD1. The length of the CDR3 is 16 residues. Germline loops: CDR1 LNHDA, CDR2 SQIVND (reference sequence). Unmatched junction bases numbered 10, after V lost 3 bases and J lost 6 bases. CDR3 coding DNA: TGTGCCAGTAGTATCGGCTGGACAGGGGGTTTCTCTGAAGCTTTCTTT. Its translation: CASSIGWTGGFSEAFF. Filled out from reference TRBV19 and TRBJ1-1, the complete variable domain reads DGGITQSPKYLFRKEGQNVTLSCEQNLNHDAMYWYRQDPGQGLRLIYYSQIVNDFQKGDIAEGYSVSREKKESFPLTVTSAQKNPTAFYLCASSIGWTGGFSEAFFGQGTRLTVV.

The V call is TRBV9, the J call TRBJ2-1; D call uncertain. CDR1 SGDLS and CDR2 YYNGEE come from the germline V gene. Trimming took 0 bases from V and 2 from J, leaving 9 bases between them. The CDR3 runs 15 residues. The CDR3 coding sequence is TGTGCCAGCAGCGTAGAAACAGCAACCTACAATGAGCAGTTCTTC. Residues: CASSVETATYNEQFF.

The gene calls are TRBV6-5 and TRBJ1-1, with TRBD1 identical over 7 bases. Germline lookup yields CDR1 MNHEY and CDR2 SVGAGI. Unmatched junction bases numbered 3, after V lost 6 bases and J lost 5 bases. CDR3 length: 12 residues. DNA of the CDR3: TGTGCCAGCAGCACGACAGGGACTGAAGCTTTCTTT. Amino acid sequence: CASSTTGTEAFF.

With regard to this clone: A read error may produce the germline difference seen at one junction end. The chain is built from TRBV6-1 and TRBJ2-2; tentative D call: TRBD2 (6 bases). The germline V gene encodes CDR1 MNHNS and CDR2 SASEGT. The CDR3 totals 16 residues. This CDR3 reads CASSARTNANTGGLFF. CDR3 nucleotide sequence: TGTGCCAGCAGTGCTCGGACAAACGCGAACACCGGGGGGCTGTTTTTT.

The rearrangement joins TRBV19 to TRBJ2-3; 11 bases map to TRBD2. This CDR3 spans 16 amino acids. With 3 bases clipped from V and 6 bases from J, the junction kept 8 bases outside the gene matches. The germline CDR1 and CDR2 sequences are LNHDA and SQIVND (reference sequence). The CDR3 bases are TGTGCCAGTAGTATTTTCACTAGCGGGGGAACGGATACGCAGTATTTT. It encodes CASSIFTSGGTDTQYF.

The rearrangement joins TRBV7-8 to TRBJ2-7; 12 bases match TRBD1. In germline, CDR1 is SGHVS, CDR2 FQNEAQ. After removal of 5 bases from V and 5 bases from J, the junction contained 16 bases not matched to a gene. CDR3 size: 18 residues. The CDR3 nucleotides are TGTGCCAGCAGCCTCCCACCGGGACAGGGGGCCCCAGTGCACGAGCAGTACTTC. Translation: CASSLPPGQGAPVHEQYF.

The V gene is TRBV7-9, the J gene TRBJ1-5; 9 bases match TRBD1. Germline V lookup: CDR1 SEHNR, CDR2 FQNEAQ (reference sequence). V gave up 6 bases and J gave up 6 bases; unmatched junction bases: 6. The CDR3 runs to 14 residues. The CDR3 DNA reads as TGTGCCAGCAGGCCCGGGACAGGGAGTCAGCCCCAGCATTTT. Protein: CASRPGTGSQPQHF.

The rearrangement joins TRBV6-1 to TRBJ2-1; 9 bases are shared with TRBD1. The CDR3 consists of 14 residues. V lost 5 bases, J lost 7 bases, and 6 bases stayed unmatched. The germline CDR1 and CDR2 sequences are MNHNS and SASEGT. The CDR3 DNA sequence: TGTGCCAGCAGTCAACAGGGGGCGCGGAATGAGCAGTTCTTC. It specifies CASSQQGARNEQFF.

The chain is built from TRBV27 and TRBJ1-2; 8 bases align to TRBD1. V was pared by 7 bases and J by 4 bases, with 8 bases of the junction left unmatched. CDR1 MNHEY and CDR2 SMNVEV come from the germline V gene (reference sequence). The length of the CDR3 is 14 residues. As DNA, the CDR3 is TGTGCCAGCACCGCCCGCGGACAGGGCTATGGCTACACCTTC. Its protein is CASTARGQGYGYTF.

This clone showed up just a few times. The V gene is TRBV19, the J gene TRBJ1-1; 10 positions agree with TRBD1. Germline values: CDR1 LNHDA, CDR2 SQIVND (reference sequence). The CDR3 totals 15 residues. The ends lost 6 bases at V and 3 bases at J; junction bases unmatched: 7. CDR3 bases: TGTGCCAGTAGGGGGACAGGGGCCGGGGACACTGAAGCTTTCTTT. Translating gives CASRGTGAGDTEAFF.

The V call is TRBV2, the J call TRBJ1-2; the match to TRBD1 covers 7 bases. Germline trimming cut 8 bases from V and 3 bases from J; bases unmatched to any gene: 3. From germline, CDR1 is SNHLY and CDR2 FYNNEI. CDR3 length: 12 residues. Written as DNA, the CDR3 is TGTGCCAGCCTAGGACAGGACTATGGCTACACCTTC. This translates into CASLGQDYGYTF. Full variable domain (missing parts from reference TRBV2 and TRBJ1-2): EPEVTQTPSHQVTQMGQEVILRCVPISNHLYFYWYRQILGQKVEFLVSFYNNEISEKSEIFDDQFSVERPDGSNFTLKIRSTKLEDSAMYFCASLGQDYGYTFGSGTRLTVV.

CDR3 protein: CASRLNGPQFF. The CDR3 coding sequence is TGTGCCAGCAGGCTTAATGGGCCCCAGTTCTTC. This rearrangement joins TRBV27 to TRBJ2-1; D remains unclear. Trimming took off 6 bases at V and 13 bases at J, with 13 bases between the two ends. The CDR3 is 11 amino acids. Germline CDR1 is MNHEY and CDR2 is SMNVEV (reference sequence).

This chain links TRBV20-1 with TRBJ1-2; perhaps TRBD1 as D (5 bases). Germline CDR1 and CDR2: DFQATT and SNEGSKA (reference sequence). The CDR3 runs to 11 residues. CDR3 amino acids: CGRQLNYGYTF. CDR3 nucleotide sequence: TGCGGAAGACAGCTGAACTATGGCTACACCTTC.

The chain is built from TRBV7-3 and TRBJ2-1; TRBD2 matches at 10 bases. The CDR3 is made up of 16 amino acids. V gave up 5 bases and J gave up 5 bases; unmatched junction bases: 9. Germline CDR1 and CDR2: SGHTA and FQGTGA. CDR3 amino acids: CASSPSLAGANNEQFF. CDR3 DNA: TGTGCCAGCAGCCCGAGTCTAGCGGGGGCCAACAATGAGCAGTTCTTC.

The rearrangement joins TRBV6-1 to TRBJ1-4, with D possibly matching TRBD1 (5 bases). V was trimmed by 1 base and J by 8 bases, leaving 23 bases between them. This CDR3 is built from 18 residues. The germline V gene encodes CDR1 MNHNS and CDR2 SASEGT. CDR3 in amino acids: CASSEGAYYQGDGEKLFF. Here the CDR3 DNA reads TGTGCCAGCAGTGAAGGGGCCTATTATCAGGGTGATGGGGAAAAACTGTTTTTT.

This clone came up once. The V call is TRBV5-5, the J call TRBJ2-3; D possibly corresponds to TRBD1 (5 bases). CDR3 length: 14 residues. V was cut by 2 bases and J by 2 bases, with 9 bases left in between. Germline V lookup: CDR1 SGHKS, CDR2 YYEKEE (reference sequence). This CDR3 reads CASSLGALTDTQYF. The CDR3 DNA sequence: TGTGCCAGCAGCTTAGGGGCCCTCACAGATACGCAGTATTTT.

V is TRBV2 and J is TRBJ2-7; the D is unclear. With 8 bases removed from V and 4 bases from J, the gap between germline ends came to 9 bases. This CDR3 has 11 amino acids. CDR1 is SNHLY and CDR2 is FYNNEI in the germline V gene. The CDR3 spells CASRVRYEQYF. The DNA of the CDR3 is TGTGCCAGCCGGGTGCGGTACGAGCAGTACTTC.

The genes are TRBV6-4 and TRBJ2-3, with 9 positions matching TRBD2. Germline V gene data show CDR1 as MRHNA and CDR2 as SNTAGT. V was pared by 5 bases and J by 1 base, with 7 bases of the junction left unmatched. CDR3 length: 16 amino acids. CDR3 DNA: TGTGCCAGCAGTCACGGGGCTAGCGGGGGCACAGATACGCAGTATTTT. Translated, it gives CASSHGASGGTDTQYF.